The present T cell receptor (beta chain) was sequenced within a study of T cell responses to AZD1222 COVID-19 vaccine. Study-wide points: Donors were chiefly white British, with a greater number of females, and clonal diversity was perhaps underestimated. Repertoire sampling happened only post peak T cell response.

Germline assignment: CDR1 LNHDA and CDR2 SQIVND (reference sequence). This CDR3 contains 16 residues. V dropped 1 base and J dropped 3 bases, with 15 bases sitting between them. Generated by immunoSEQ multiplex PCR, the TCRdb table keeps only in-frame clones and is missing some. The table records 150,000 to 200,000 clones, approximately 93% of them present only once. With respect to this clone: Antigen: not known.

The sequence was collected from an adult who received the AZD1222 COVID-19 vaccine. The V call is TRBV19, the J call TRBJ2-5; the D is unclear. This sample comprised peripheral blood, obtained 28 days after the second AZD1222 dose. The CDR3 loop is CASSIGGRLDEETQYF. CDR3 sequence (DNA): TGTGCCAGTAGTATAGGAGGCAGGCTAGATGAAGAGACCCAGTACTTC.